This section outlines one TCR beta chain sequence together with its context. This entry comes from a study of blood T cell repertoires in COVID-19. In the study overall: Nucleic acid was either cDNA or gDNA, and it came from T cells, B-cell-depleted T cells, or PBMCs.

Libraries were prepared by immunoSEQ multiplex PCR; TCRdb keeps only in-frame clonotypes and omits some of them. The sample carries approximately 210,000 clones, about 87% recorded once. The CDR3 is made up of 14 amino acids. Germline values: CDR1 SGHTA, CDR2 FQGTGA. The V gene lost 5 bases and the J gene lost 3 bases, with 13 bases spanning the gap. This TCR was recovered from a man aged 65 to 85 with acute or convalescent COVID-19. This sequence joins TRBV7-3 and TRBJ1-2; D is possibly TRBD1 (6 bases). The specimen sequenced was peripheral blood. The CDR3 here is CASSPPGVHYGYTF. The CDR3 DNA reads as TGTGCCAGCAGCCCCCCAGGGGTTCACTATGGCTACACCTTC.